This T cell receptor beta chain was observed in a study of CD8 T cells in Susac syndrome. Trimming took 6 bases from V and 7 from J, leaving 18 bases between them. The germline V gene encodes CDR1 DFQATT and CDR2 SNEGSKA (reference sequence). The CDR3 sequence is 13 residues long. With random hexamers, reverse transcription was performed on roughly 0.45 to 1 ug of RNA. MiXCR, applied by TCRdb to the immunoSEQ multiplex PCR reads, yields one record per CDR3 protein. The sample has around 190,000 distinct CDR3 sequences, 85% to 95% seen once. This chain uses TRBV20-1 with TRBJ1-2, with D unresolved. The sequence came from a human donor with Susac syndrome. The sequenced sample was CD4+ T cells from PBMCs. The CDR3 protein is CSASVADGGGYTF. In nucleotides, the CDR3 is TGCAGTGCCTCAGTGGCGGACGGTGGTGGCTACACCTTC.